One sample yielded the 10 T cell receptor beta chains listed below, sequenced in a study of blood T cell repertoires in COVID-19. Profiling relied on immunoSEQ multiplex PCR, and the TCRdb table lists in-frame clones only, not all of them. The data show roughly 180,000 clones, with approximately 85% seen just once and 8% to 8.5% held by the top ten. Sample: peripheral blood. The receptor source for this set is a woman aged 55-69 years with COVID-19, enrolled during active disease.

The chain is built from TRBV4-1 and TRBJ2-6; 8 bases agree with TRBD1. Germline loops: CDR1 MGHRA, CDR2 YSYEKL. The CDR3 covers 18 residues. The J segment lost 0 bases and the V segment lost 1 base, leaving 5 bases of the junction unmatched. The DNA of the CDR3 is TGCGCCAGCAGCCAAGCCCCAGGGGGCAACTCTGGGGCCAACGTCCTGACTTTC. It codes for CASSQAPGGNSGANVLTF.

The rearrangement joins TRBV7-2 to TRBJ2-1, with D perhaps matching TRBD1 (7 bases). This CDR3 has 16 amino acids. Germline lookup yields CDR1 SGHTA and CDR2 FQGNSA. V lost 7 bases and J lost 5, with 21 bases in between. CDR3 sequence reads: CASNAYLRDSNNEQFF. In nucleotides, the CDR3 is TGTGCCAGCAACGCTTATTTGCGGGACAGCAACAATGAGCAGTTCTTC.

This clone was observed once. The gene calls are TRBV28 and TRBJ1-2; D not resolved. Germline V gives CDR1 MDHEN, CDR2 SYDVKM. V lost 4 bases and J 6 bases, leaving 12 bases between the germline ends. The CDR3 is made up of 13 amino acids. The CDR3 loop is CASSSTLLDGYTF. The CDR3, as DNA: TGTGCCAGCAGTTCCACTCTGCTCGATGGCTACACCTTC.

This clone has only one observation. J is TRBJ2-6 and V is TRBV3-1 (or the pseudogene TRBV3-2); D is unclear. Germline V CDR1 and CDR2: LGHDT, YNNKEL (reference sequence). This CDR3 has 14 residues. Trimming took 4 bases from V and 0 from J, leaving 4 bases between them. The CDR3 reads CASSPYSGANVLTF. The CDR3 DNA is TGTGCCAGCAGCCCTTACTCTGGGGCCAACGTCCTGACTTTC.

The chain combines TRBV7-6 with TRBJ2-7, with a tentative D call TRBD2 (6 bases). The V end was cut by 5 bases, the J end by 3 bases, with 14 bases between. Germline assignment: CDR1 SGHVS and CDR2 FNYEAQ. This CDR3 has 14 residues. The CDR3 region has the DNA TGTGCCAGCAGCCGCGGGACGGCGGTCTACGAGCAGTACTTC. It codes for CASSRGTAVYEQYF.

The table lists this clone with a few counts. The chain has TRBV3-1 (or the pseudogene TRBV3-2) and TRBJ1-2; 7 bases map to TRBD1. V trimming: 9 bases; J trimming: 4 bases; junction bases outside the gene matches: 5. The CDR3 has 12 amino acids. Germline values: CDR1 LGHDT, CDR2 YNNKEL (reference sequence). The DNA for the CDR3 is TGTGCCAGTTCCCGACAGGGCTATGGCTACACCTTC. This gives the protein CASSRQGYGYTF.

The V gene is TRBV6-5, the J gene TRBJ2-3, with TRBD2 matching over 7 bases. V lost 1 base and J lost 0; bases outside the gene matches: 4. The germline CDR1 and CDR2 sequences are MNHEY and SVGAGI. The CDR3 sequence is 16 residues long. CDR3 protein: CASSYFTGGSTDTQYF. The CDR3 DNA sequence: TGTGCCAGCAGTTACTTCACCGGGGGGAGCACAGATACGCAGTATTTT.

This chain links TRBV18 with TRBJ2-7; tentatively, D is TRBD2 (6 bases). CDR3 length equals 15 residues. Germline values: CDR1 KGHSH, CDR2 LQKENI. The germline V and J ends were trimmed by 2 bases and 5 bases, with 16 bases remaining between them. The CDR3 protein is CASSPNSQGGHEQYV. The CDR3 coding sequence is TGTGCCAGCTCACCAAATAGCCAGGGAGGCCACGAGCAGTACGTC.

The CDR3 DNA sequence: TGCAGTGCTAGGGAGGCAGTGAGGCAGTTCTTC. It translates to CSAREAVRQFF. The V call is TRBV20-1, the J call TRBJ2-1, with a weak D call TRBD2 (5 bases). The V gene lost 3 bases and the J gene lost 12 bases, with 12 bases spanning the gap. Germline V gives CDR1 DFQATT, CDR2 SNEGSKA (reference sequence). There are 11 residues in the CDR3.

The CDR3 sequence is CASSDRSNQPQHF. CDR3 DNA: TGTGCCAGCAGTGACAGGAGCAATCAGCCCCAGCATTTT. This chain uses TRBV6-2 or TRBV6-3 with TRBJ1-5; D is possibly TRBD1 (6 bases). The CDR3 spans 13 residues. CDR1 and CDR2 (germline): MNHEY, SVGEGT. Trimming removed 5 bases at V and 1 base at J, with 6 bases between.